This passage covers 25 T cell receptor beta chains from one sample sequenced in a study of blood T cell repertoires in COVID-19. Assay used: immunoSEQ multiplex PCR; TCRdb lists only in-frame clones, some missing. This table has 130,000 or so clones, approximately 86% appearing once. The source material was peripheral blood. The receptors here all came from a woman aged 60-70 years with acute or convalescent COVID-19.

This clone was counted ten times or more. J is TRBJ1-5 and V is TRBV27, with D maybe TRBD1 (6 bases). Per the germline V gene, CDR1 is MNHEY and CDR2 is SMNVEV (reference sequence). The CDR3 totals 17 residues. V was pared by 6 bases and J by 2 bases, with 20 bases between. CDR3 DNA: TGTGCCAGCAGCCAAGGCAGGGGTGGTGGTGGCAATCAGCCCCAGCATTTT. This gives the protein CASSQGRGGGGNQPQHF.

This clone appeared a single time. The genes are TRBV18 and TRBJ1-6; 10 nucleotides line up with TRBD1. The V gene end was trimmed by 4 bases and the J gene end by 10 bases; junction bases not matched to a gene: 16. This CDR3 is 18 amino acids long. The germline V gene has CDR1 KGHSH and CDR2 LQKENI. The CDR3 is CASSHLNRQGASFSPLHF. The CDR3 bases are TGTGCCAGCTCACACCTCAACCGACAGGGGGCCTCATTCTCACCCCTCCACTTT.

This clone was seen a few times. The CDR3 sequence: CASSGQGYEKLFF. DNA for the CDR3: TGTGCCAGCAGTGGACAGGGTTATGAAAAACTGTTTTTT. The rearrangement links TRBV25-1 to TRBJ1-4, with 7 bases aligning to TRBD1. J gave up 6 bases and V 4 bases, and 2 bases lay outside the gene matches. The CDR3 has 13 amino acids. Looked up from germline, CDR1 is MGHDK and CDR2 is SYGVNS.

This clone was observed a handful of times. CDR3: CASSSGTGVNYGYTF. CDR3 coding DNA: TGTGCCAGCAGCTCCGGGACAGGCGTGAACTATGGCTACACCTTC. This rearrangement joins TRBV7-9 to TRBJ1-2, with 8 bases lining up with TRBD1. V lost 4 bases to trimming and J lost 2 bases; unmatched junction nucleotides: 6. CDR1 is SEHNR and CDR2 is FQNEAQ in the germline V gene (reference sequence). The CDR3 loop spans 15 amino acids.

The CDR3 reads CASSLLEQLFF. DNA for the CDR3: TGTGCCAGCAGCTTATTAGAACAGCTGTTTTTT. This sequence joins TRBV11-3 and TRBJ2-2; no definite D call. Trimming pared 2 bases from V and 12 bases from J, leaving 7 bases between. The CDR3 consists of 11 residues. Germline CDR1 is SGHNT and CDR2 is YENEEA.

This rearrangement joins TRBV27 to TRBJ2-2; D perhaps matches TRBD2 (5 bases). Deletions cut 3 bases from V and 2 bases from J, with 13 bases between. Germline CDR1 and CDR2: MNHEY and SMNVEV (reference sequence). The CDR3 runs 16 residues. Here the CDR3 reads CASSFWAGRNTGELFF. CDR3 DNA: TGTGCCAGCAGTTTTTGGGCGGGCCGCAACACCGGGGAGCTGTTTTTT.

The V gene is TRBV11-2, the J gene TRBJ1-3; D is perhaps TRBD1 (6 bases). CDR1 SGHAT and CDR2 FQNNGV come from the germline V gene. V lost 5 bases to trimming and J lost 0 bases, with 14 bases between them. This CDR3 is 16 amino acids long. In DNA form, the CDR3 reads TGTGCCAGCAGCACCGTAAGGGGGAGCTCTGGAAACACCATATATTTT. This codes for CASSTVRGSSGNTIYF.

As DNA, the CDR3 is TGCAGCGTGTACTGGGGGCCCCCGAACACTGAAGCTTTCTTT. The encoded protein is CSVYWGPPNTEAFF. The V call is TRBV29-1, the J call TRBJ1-1, with D possibly TRBD1 on 6 matching bases. The CDR3 sequence is 14 residues long. Between the trimmed V and J ends, which lost 6 bases and 1 base, there was a span of 15 bases. Germline assignment: CDR1 SQVTM and CDR2 ANQGSEA.

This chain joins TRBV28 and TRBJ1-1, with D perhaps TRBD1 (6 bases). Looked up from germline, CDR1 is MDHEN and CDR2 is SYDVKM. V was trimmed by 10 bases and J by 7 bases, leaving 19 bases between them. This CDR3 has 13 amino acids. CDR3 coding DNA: TGTGCCATCCAGATGGGGGCGGGGGTTGAAGCTTTCTTT. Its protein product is CAIQMGAGVEAFF.

For the CDR3, the DNA is TGTGCCAGCAGCCTGGAGCAGGGTCGGGCTGAAGCTTTCTTT. As protein: CASSLEQGRAEAFF. V gene TRBV14 combines with J gene TRBJ1-1; D may be TRBD1 (5 bases). The CDR3 is made up of 14 amino acids. Germline V gives CDR1 SGHDN, CDR2 FVKESK. Trimming shortened V by 4 bases and J by 6 bases, and 15 bases separated the two germline ends.

This chain's CDR3 is CASSLGRGWTNYGYTF. The DNA of the CDR3 is TGTGCCAGCAGCTTGGGAAGGGGCTGGACTAACTATGGCTACACCTTC. This chain links TRBV5-8 with TRBJ1-2, with TRBD1 as a possible D gene (5 bases). The CDR3 covers 16 residues. Germline V gives CDR1 SGHTS, CDR2 YDEGEE. Trimming shortened V by 0 bases and J by 0 bases, and 12 bases separated the two germline ends.

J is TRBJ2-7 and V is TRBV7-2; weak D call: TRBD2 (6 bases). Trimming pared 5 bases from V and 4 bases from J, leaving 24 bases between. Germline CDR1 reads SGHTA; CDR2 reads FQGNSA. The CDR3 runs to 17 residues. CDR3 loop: CASSILVGGVAPYEQYF. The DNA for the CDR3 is TGTGCCAGCAGCATCCTAGTGGGCGGGGTCGCTCCTTACGAGCAGTACTTC.

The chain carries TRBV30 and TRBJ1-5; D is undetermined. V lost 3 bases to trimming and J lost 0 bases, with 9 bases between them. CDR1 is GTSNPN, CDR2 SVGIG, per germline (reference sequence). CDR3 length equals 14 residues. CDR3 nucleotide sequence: TGTGCCTGGAGCTCAATCTATAGCAATCAGCCCCAGCATTTT. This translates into CAWSSIYSNQPQHF.

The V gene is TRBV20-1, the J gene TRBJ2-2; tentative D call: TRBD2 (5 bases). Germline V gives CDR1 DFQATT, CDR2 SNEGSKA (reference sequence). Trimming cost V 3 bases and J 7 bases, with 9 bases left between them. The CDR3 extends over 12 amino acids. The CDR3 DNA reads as TGCAGTGCTAGTCGGGGAATCGGGGAGCTGTTTTTT. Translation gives CSASRGIGELFF.

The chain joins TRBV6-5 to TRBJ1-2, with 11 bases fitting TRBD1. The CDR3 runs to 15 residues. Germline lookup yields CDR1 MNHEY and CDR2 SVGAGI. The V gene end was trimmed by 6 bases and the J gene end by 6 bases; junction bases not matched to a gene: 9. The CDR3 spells CASSSGQGARDGYTF. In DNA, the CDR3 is TGTGCCAGCAGCTCCGGACAGGGGGCGCGGGATGGCTACACCTTC.

CDR3 nucleotides: TGTGCCAGCAGCCCCGGCAGGGGGCTCTACGAGCAGTACTTC. It yields the protein CASSPGRGLYEQYF. The chain recombines TRBV14 with TRBJ2-7; TRBD1 agrees at 8 bases. The CDR3 totals 14 residues. Germline V gene data show CDR1 as SGHDN and CDR2 as FVKESK. Losses at the gene ends were 4 bases for V and 3 bases for J; bases not matched to a gene: 5.

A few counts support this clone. The CDR3 loop is CASSLEGTSAFF. CDR3 in DNA: TGTGCCAGCAGCTTAGAAGGGACTTCGGCTTTCTTT. The J gene is TRBJ1-1, the V gene TRBV11-3; weak D call: TRBD1 (5 bases). CDR3 size: 12 residues. From germline, CDR1 is SGHNT and CDR2 YENEEA. Between the trimmed V and J ends, which lost 0 bases and 11 bases, there was a span of 10 bases.

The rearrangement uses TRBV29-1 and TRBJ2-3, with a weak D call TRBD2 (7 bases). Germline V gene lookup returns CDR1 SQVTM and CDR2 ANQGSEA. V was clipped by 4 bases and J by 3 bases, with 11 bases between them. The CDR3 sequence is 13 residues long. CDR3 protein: CSVGRGGTDTQYF. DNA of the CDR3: TGCAGCGTTGGAAGGGGGGGGACAGATACGCAGTATTTT.

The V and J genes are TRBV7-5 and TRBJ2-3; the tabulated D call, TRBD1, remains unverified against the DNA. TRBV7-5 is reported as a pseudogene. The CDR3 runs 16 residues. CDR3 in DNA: TGTGCCAGAAGCTTAAGGTCTGGCAGGGGGAGCGATACGCAGTATTTT. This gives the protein CARSLRSGRGSDTQYF.

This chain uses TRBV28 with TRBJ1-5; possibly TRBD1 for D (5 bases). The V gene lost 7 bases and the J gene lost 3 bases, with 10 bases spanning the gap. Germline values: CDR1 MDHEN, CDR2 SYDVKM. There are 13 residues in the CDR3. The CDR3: CASTPGSNQPQHF. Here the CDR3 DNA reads TGTGCCAGCACTCCAGGGTCCAATCAGCCCCAGCATTTT.

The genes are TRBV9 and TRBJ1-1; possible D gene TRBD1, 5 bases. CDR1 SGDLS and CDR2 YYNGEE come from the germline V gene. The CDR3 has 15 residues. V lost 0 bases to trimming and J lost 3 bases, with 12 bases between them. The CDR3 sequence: CASSVAPGRDTEAFF. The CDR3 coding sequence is TGTGCCAGCAGCGTAGCGCCAGGGAGGGACACTGAAGCTTTCTTT.

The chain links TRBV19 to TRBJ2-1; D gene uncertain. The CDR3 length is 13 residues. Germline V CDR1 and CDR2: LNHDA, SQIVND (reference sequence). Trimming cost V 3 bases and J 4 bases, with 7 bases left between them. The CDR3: CASSIGLYNEQFF. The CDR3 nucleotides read TGTGCCAGTAGTATTGGCCTGTACAATGAGCAGTTCTTC. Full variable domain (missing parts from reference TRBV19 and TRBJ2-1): DGGITQSPKYLFRKEGQNVTLSCEQNLNHDAMYWYRQDPGQGLRLIYYSQIVNDFQKGDIAEGYSVSREKKESFPLTVTSAQKNPTAFYLCASSIGLYNEQFFGPGTRLTVL.

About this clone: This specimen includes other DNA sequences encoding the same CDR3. This chain's CDR3 is CASSAGTPNYGYTF. CDR3 DNA: TGTGCCAGCAGCGCAGGGACTCCTAACTATGGCTACACCTTC. The V gene is TRBV9, the J gene TRBJ1-2, with a weak D call TRBD1 (5 bases). Deletions cut 3 bases from V and 0 bases from J, with 9 bases between. The CDR3 contains 14 residues. The germline CDR1 and CDR2 sequences are SGDLS and YYNGEE.

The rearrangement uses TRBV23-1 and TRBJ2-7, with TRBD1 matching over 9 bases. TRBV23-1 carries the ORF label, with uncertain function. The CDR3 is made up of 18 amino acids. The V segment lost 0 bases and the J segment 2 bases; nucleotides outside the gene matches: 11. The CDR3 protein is CASSQSGRTGATPYEQYF. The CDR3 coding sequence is TGCGCCAGCAGTCAATCGGGGCGGACAGGGGCCACCCCCTACGAGCAGTACTTC.

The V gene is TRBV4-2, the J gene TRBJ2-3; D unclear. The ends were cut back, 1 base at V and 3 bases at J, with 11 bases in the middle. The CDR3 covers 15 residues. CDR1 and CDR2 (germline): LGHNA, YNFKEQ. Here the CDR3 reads CASSQGSTVTDTQYF. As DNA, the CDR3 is TGTGCCAGCAGCCAAGGAAGCACAGTAACAGATACGCAGTATTTT.